These 16 T cell receptor beta chains were all obtained from the same sample, sequenced in a study of cytotoxic CD8 clonotypes in ibrutinib-treated CLL. Generated by immunoSEQ multiplex PCR, the TCRdb table keeps only in-frame clones and is missing some. The sample shows about 72,000 clones, around 80% of them seen only once. The source material was PBMCs, sampled at disease progression, from a patient treated with ibrutinib. The receptors here all came from a human donor with chronic lymphocytic leukemia.

The CDR3 sequence: CSVGRFRDTQYF. The CDR3 DNA is TGCAGCGTTGGACGATTCCGAGATACGCAGTATTTT. V gene TRBV29-1 combines with J gene TRBJ2-3; D remains ambiguous. In germline, CDR1 is SQVTM, CDR2 ANQGSEA. V was trimmed by 4 bases and J by 5 bases, leaving 10 bases between them. CDR3 length: 12 residues.

J is TRBJ2-5 and V is TRBV5-6; 9 bases agree with TRBD1. This CDR3 comprises 17 residues. Looked up from germline, CDR1 is SGHDT and CDR2 is YYEEEE. V shed 0 bases and J 1 base; nucleotides not matched to a gene: 7. The CDR3 coding sequence is TGTGCCAGCAGCTTGGACACCGGGACAGGGTTCCAAGAGACCCAGTACTTC. This gives the protein CASSLDTGTGFQETQYF.

The chain recombines TRBV18 with TRBJ2-7; D may be TRBD1 (6 bases). CDR3 size: 14 residues. Looked up from germline, CDR1 is KGHSH and CDR2 is LQKENI. V was trimmed by 3 bases and J by 3 bases, leaving 12 bases between them. The CDR3 is CASSPRDNHYEQYF. CDR3 nucleotides: TGTGCCAGCTCACCCAGGGACAACCACTACGAGCAGTACTTC.

This chain connects TRBV5-1 to TRBJ2-5; the D is unclear. Trimming stripped 2 bases from V and 1 base from J, with 9 bases between. The CDR3 loop spans 14 amino acids. CDR1 is SGHRS and CDR2 is YFSETQ in the germline V gene. The CDR3 loop reads CASSLYPAQETQYF. The CDR3 DNA follows: TGCGCCAGCAGCTTATACCCGGCCCAAGAGACCCAGTACTTC.

In this sample, this clone turned up once. V usage is TRBV30 and J usage is TRBJ2-7; D unresolved. The CDR3 covers 11 residues. Germline CDR1 GTSNPN, CDR2 SVGIG (reference sequence). Trimming took 4 bases from V and 6 from J, leaving 10 bases between them. The CDR3 nucleotides read TGTGCCTGGACTCGTGGAACCGAGCAGTACTTC. Its protein product is CAWTRGTEQYF.

The chain employs TRBV5-1 and TRBJ2-3; D call uncertain. CDR1 and CDR2 (germline): SGHRS, YFSETQ. The V end was cut by 0 bases, the J end by 2 bases, with 10 bases between. The CDR3 extends over 15 amino acids. The CDR3 sequence is CASSLGQRITDTQYF. The CDR3 nucleotides are TGCGCCAGCAGCTTGGGGCAGCGAATCACAGATACGCAGTATTTT.

The rearrangement uses TRBV10-3 and TRBJ1-4; TRBD1 agrees at 8 bases. This CDR3 comprises 16 residues. Germline lookup yields CDR1 ENHRY and CDR2 SYGVKD. With V trimmed by 0 bases and J by 8 bases, 8 bases remained unmatched. The DNA of the CDR3 is TGTGCCATCAGTGAGTCCCAGACAGGGGCAAGGGAAAAACTGTTTTTT. It encodes CAISESQTGAREKLFF.

CDR3 sequence: CASSRLDRAWNTEAFF. CDR3 in DNA: TGTGCCAGCAGCCGGCTAGACAGGGCGTGGAACACTGAAGCTTTCTTT. This chain uses TRBV5-6 with TRBJ1-1; 7 positions match TRBD1. V shed 4 bases, J shed 1 base, and the junction held 10 bases outside the gene matches. The CDR3 contains 16 residues. Germline assignment: CDR1 SGHDT and CDR2 YYEEEE.

The chain recombines TRBV27 with TRBJ1-2; D gene unclear. The CDR3 extends over 13 amino acids. V lost 4 bases and J lost 4, with 10 bases in between. CDR1 is MNHEY and CDR2 is SMNVEV in the germline V gene (reference sequence). CDR3 loop: CASSSQNLYGYTF. The CDR3 coding sequence is TGTGCCAGCAGTTCCCAAAACCTCTATGGCTACACCTTC.

This chain's CDR3 is CASAPGQGNYGYTF. CDR3 nucleotide sequence: TGTGCCAGTGCCCCGGGACAGGGGAACTATGGCTACACCTTC. The genes are TRBV19 and TRBJ1-2; 10 bases are a match to TRBD1. The CDR3 is 14 amino acids. The ends lost 8 bases at V and 2 bases at J; junction bases unmatched: 5. Germline V CDR1 and CDR2: LNHDA, SQIVND (reference sequence).

This sequence joins TRBV5-1 and TRBJ1-2; TRBD1 is a possible D gene (5 bases). The germline gives CDR1 SGHRS, CDR2 YFSETQ. This CDR3 has 15 residues. With 3 bases removed from V and 0 bases from J, the gap between germline ends came to 12 bases. As DNA, the CDR3 is TGCGCCAGCAGCTGGGACGGCGGAGCTAACTATGGCTACACCTTC. Translation: CASSWDGGANYGYTF.

As concerns this clone: Germline and junction disagree at one end, which may indicate a read error. The chain links TRBV19 to TRBJ1-2; TRBD1 matches at 8 bases. This CDR3 has 13 residues. Germline V gives CDR1 LNHDA, CDR2 SQIVND (reference sequence). CDR3 DNA: TGTGCGAGTACGGCAGGGGGCGCGCGGGGCTACACCTTC. Encoded protein: CASTAGGARGYTF. Complete variable domain (other parts from reference TRBV19 and TRBJ1-2): DGGITQSPKYLFRKEGQNVTLSCEQNLNHDAMYWYRQDPGQGLRLIYYSQIVNDFQKGDIAEGYSVSREKKESFPLTVTSAQKNPTAFYLCASTAGGARGYTFGSGTRLTVV.

The rearrangement uses TRBV5-4 and TRBJ2-7; 7 bases are a match to TRBD1. Germline CDR1 is SGHNT and CDR2 is YYREEE (reference sequence). The CDR3 contains 12 residues. V lost 2 bases, J lost 7 bases, and 3 bases stayed unmatched. CDR3 sequence reads: CASSLDRAEQYF. CDR3 sequence (DNA): TGTGCCAGCAGCTTAGACAGGGCAGAGCAGTACTTC. Full variable domain (missing parts from reference TRBV5-4 and TRBJ2-7): ETGVTQSPTHLIKTRGQQVTLRCSSQSGHNTVSWYQQALGQGPQFIFQYYREEENGRGNFPPRFSGLQFPNYSSELNVNALELDDSALYLCASSLDRAEQYFGPGTRLTVT.

The V and J genes are TRBV10-3 and TRBJ1-2; D not certain. The ends were cut back, 11 bases at V and 1 base at J, with 5 bases in the middle. The CDR3 loop spans 10 amino acids. Germline-derived CDR1 and CDR2 are ENHRY and SYGVKD. Written as DNA, the CDR3 is TGTGCCTCCTTTAACTATGGCTACACCTTC. Translating gives CASFNYGYTF.

The chain links TRBV7-2 to TRBJ2-7; the D gene is possibly TRBD1 (6 bases). The V and J ends lost 3 bases and 2 bases respectively, with 14 bases between them. CDR1 and CDR2 (germline): SGHTA, FQGNSA. CDR3 length equals 15 residues. The CDR3 DNA follows: TGTGCCAGCAGCTTCCACAGGGTTCGAACCTACGAGCAGTACTTC. The encoded protein is CASSFHRVRTYEQYF.

The V and J genes are TRBV28 and TRBJ2-7, with D maybe TRBD1 (6 bases). The CDR3 has 14 amino acids. Looked up from germline, CDR1 is MDHEN and CDR2 is SYDVKM. Trimming removed 1 base from V and 0 bases from J, with 7 bases in between. This CDR3 is CASSLSGVSYEQYF. CDR3 sequence (DNA): TGTGCCAGCAGTTTATCAGGGGTCTCCTACGAGCAGTACTTC.